This TCR beta chain was obtained from a study of cytotoxic CD8 clonotypes in ibrutinib-treated CLL. Findings and caveats of the study: In comparison with age-matched healthy donors, baseline clonality was higher and tracked circulating CD8+ T-cell counts. The clonality rise at ibrutinib response reflected private clonotype expansion.

This table comes from immunoSEQ multiplex PCR, and its TCRdb copy is limited to in-frame clones, with some not included. The sample carries some 300,000 clones, almost 80% recorded once. Concerning this clone itself: Its target is not known.

The material sequenced was PBMCs, taken before ibrutinib treatment. This clonotype was obtained from a human donor with chronic lymphocytic leukemia.

CDR3 sequence (DNA): TGTGCCAGCCCTAATCCCGGAGTCCTAGTCTATGGCTACACCTTC. Its protein product is CASPNPGVLVYGYTF. The V gene is TRBV12-1, the J gene TRBJ1-2. TRBV12-1 counts as a pseudogene. This CDR3 has 15 amino acids.